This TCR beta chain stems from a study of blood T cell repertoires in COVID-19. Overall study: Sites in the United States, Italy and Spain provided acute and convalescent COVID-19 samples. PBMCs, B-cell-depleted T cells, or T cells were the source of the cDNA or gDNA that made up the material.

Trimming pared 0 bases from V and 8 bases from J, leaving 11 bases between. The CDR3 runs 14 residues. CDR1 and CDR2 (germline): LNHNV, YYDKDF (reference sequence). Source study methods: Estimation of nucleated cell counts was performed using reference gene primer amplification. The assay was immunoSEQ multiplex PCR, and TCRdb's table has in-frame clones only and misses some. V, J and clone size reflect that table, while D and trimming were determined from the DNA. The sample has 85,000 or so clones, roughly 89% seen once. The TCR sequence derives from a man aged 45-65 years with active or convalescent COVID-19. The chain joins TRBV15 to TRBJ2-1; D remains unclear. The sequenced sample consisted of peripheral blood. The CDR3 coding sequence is TGTGCCACCAGCAGAGATTCCGGGTCTGATGAGCAGTTCTTC. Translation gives CATSRDSGSDEQFF.